Presented here are 32 T cell receptor beta chains from one specimen sequenced in a study of beta chain features in type 1 diabetes (dated by TCRdb to 2016 to 2019). Libraries came from the immunoSEQ multiplex PCR assay. The entire amount of isolated RNA was reverse transcribed using the High Capacity cDNA Reverse Transcription Kit, so the sequenced TCRB transcripts were expressed ones. The source is immuneACCESS, and TCRdb retained only in-frame sequences with V and J called. Part of the clones is not carried over; for the studies checked, unresolved V genes explain less than half of this, and the remainder is unexplained. For this sample the table gives around 500,000 clones, of which 30% were detected only once. The top ten clonotypes cover around 0.065% of the sample. Sequencing was carried out using naive CD4+ T cells from blood. Explained via the paper, the cell subset or site label denotes: true naive CD4+ T cells. These receptors originate from a man younger than 35 in good health.

CDR3 protein: CASSPLPNTEAFF. The DNA for the CDR3 is TGTGCCAGCAGCCCACTACCGAACACTGAAGCTTTCTTT. V is TRBV6-1 and J is TRBJ1-1; D call uncertain. This CDR3 spans 13 amino acids. Germline CDR1 MNHNS, CDR2 SASEGT. The V end was cut by 6 bases, the J end by 1 base, with 9 bases between.

The J gene is TRBJ2-1, the V gene TRBV7-2, with a possible D match to TRBD2 (6 bases). V dropped 4 bases and J dropped 4 bases, with 11 bases sitting between them. Per the germline V gene, CDR1 is SGHTA and CDR2 is FQGNSA. The CDR3 is made up of 14 amino acids. The CDR3 DNA sequence: TGTGCCAGCAGCTCGGGACTGGTGTACAATGAGCAGTTCTTC. Encoded protein: CASSSGLVYNEQFF.

The chain has TRBV9 and TRBJ1-1; D unresolved. The CDR3 sequence is 13 residues long. Trimming cost V 2 bases and J 4 bases, with 9 bases left between them. The germline V gene encodes CDR1 SGDLS and CDR2 YYNGEE. This chain's CDR3 is CASSVTVGTEAFF. The CDR3 coding sequence is TGTGCCAGCAGCGTGACGGTGGGCACTGAAGCTTTCTTT.

This clone appeared a few times. This chain connects TRBV29-1 to TRBJ2-7, with D possibly TRBD2 on 5 matching bases. Trimming removed 3 bases at V and 7 bases at J, with 16 bases between. From germline, CDR1 is SQVTM and CDR2 ANQGSEA. The CDR3 sequence is 13 residues long. The CDR3, as DNA: TGCAGCGTTGACAAGGGCCGTAGAGGGGAGCAGTACTTC. It yields the protein CSVDKGRRGEQYF.

There are a few counts of this clone. The J gene is TRBJ2-2, the V gene TRBV5-1; 10 bases match TRBD1. V dropped 4 bases and J dropped 4; count of bases not matched to a gene: 10. This CDR3 comprises 17 residues. Germline loops: CDR1 SGHRS, CDR2 YFSETQ. The CDR3 nucleotides are TGCGCCAGCAGCCAAACTACCGGGACAGGGGCCACCGGGGAGCTGTTTTTT. Amino acids: CASSQTTGTGATGELFF.

This chain links TRBV18 with TRBJ1-1, with D tentatively TRBD1 (5 bases). The V gene's germline CDR1 is KGHSH and CDR2 LQKENI. Deletions cut 4 bases from V and 2 bases from J, with 11 bases between. The CDR3 sequence is 14 residues long. The CDR3: CASSLTGANTEAFF. The CDR3 nucleotides are TGTGCCAGCTCACTAACCGGGGCCAACACTGAAGCTTTCTTT.

The V and J genes are TRBV5-1 and TRBJ2-1; weak D call: TRBD1 (6 bases). The CDR3 loop spans 15 amino acids. V was clipped by 0 bases and J by 6 bases, with 13 bases between them. Looked up from germline, CDR1 is SGHRS and CDR2 is YFSETQ. In DNA, the CDR3 is TGCGCCAGCAGCTTGGCCCCAGGGGTTCGCAATGAGCAGTTCTTC. The encoded protein is CASSLAPGVRNEQFF.

Only a few counts were recorded for this clone. The chain combines TRBV6-5 with TRBJ2-5, with 7 nucleotides matching TRBD1. J lost 5 bases, V lost 5 bases, and 8 bases had no gene match. CDR3 length: 14 amino acids. CDR1 is MNHEY and CDR2 is SVGAGI in the germline V gene. CDR3 sequence reads: CASSPRDSRETQYF. CDR3 nucleotides: TGTGCCAGCAGTCCCCGGGACAGCCGGGAGACCCAGTACTTC.

The chain is built from TRBV29-1 and TRBJ2-1; TRBD2 aligns across 10 bases. CDR1 is SQVTM and CDR2 is ANQGSEA in the germline V gene. V lost 0 bases to trimming and J lost 5 bases; unmatched junction nucleotides: 4. This CDR3 region has 15 residues. The CDR3 nucleotides read TGCAGCGTTGAAGACAGCGGGAGGGCCGACAATGAGCAGTTCTTC. This encodes CSVEDSGRADNEQFF.

The sample holds a few counts of this clone. This chain joins TRBV9 and TRBJ2-6, with no clear D. CDR3 length: 14 amino acids. The V end was cut by 3 bases, the J end by 0 bases, with 4 bases between. The germline CDR1 and CDR2 sequences are SGDLS and YYNGEE. The CDR3 reads CASSEYSGANVLTF. In DNA form, the CDR3 reads TGTGCCAGCAGCGAATACTCTGGGGCCAACGTCCTGACTTTC.

The chain employs TRBV29-1 and TRBJ2-1, with 12 bases identical to TRBD1. This CDR3 has 14 amino acids. Germline CDR1 reads SQVTM; CDR2 reads ANQGSEA. V gave up 5 bases and J gave up 10 bases; unmatched junction bases: 9. CDR3 residues: CSVIPGQGAREQFF. Here the CDR3 DNA reads TGCAGCGTTATACCGGGACAGGGGGCCCGGGAGCAGTTCTTC.

This chain joins TRBV5-4 and TRBJ2-7; 9 nucleotides line up with TRBD1. The CDR3 spans 15 residues. CDR1 SGHNT and CDR2 YYREEE come from the germline V gene (reference sequence). V was clipped by 5 bases and J by 3 bases; unmatched bases: 9. CDR3 in amino acids: CASSLGRDRVYEQYF. The CDR3 DNA sequence: TGTGCCAGCAGTTTAGGGCGGGACAGGGTCTACGAGCAGTACTTC.

J is TRBJ2-2 and V is TRBV4-2; D gene uncertain. The germline V and J ends were trimmed by 1 base and 4 bases, with 7 bases remaining between them. This CDR3 has 14 residues. Germline CDR1 reads LGHNA; CDR2 reads YNFKEQ. The CDR3 sequence is CASSQAPPTGELFF. CDR3 nucleotides: TGTGCCAGCAGCCAAGCTCCGCCCACCGGGGAGCTGTTTTTT.

This clone was detected only a few times. This sequence joins TRBV5-1 and TRBJ1-4; D gene ambiguous. There are 15 residues in the CDR3. Trimming took off 4 bases at V and 3 bases at J, with 13 bases between the two ends. In germline, CDR1 is SGHRS, CDR2 YFSETQ. This CDR3 reads CASSPGAGANEKLFF. Written as DNA, the CDR3 is TGCGCCAGCAGCCCCGGCGCCGGAGCTAATGAAAAACTGTTTTTT.

This clone was observed a few times. The chain links TRBV14 to TRBJ2-3; tentatively, D is TRBD1 or TRBD2 (5 bases each). Trimming took off 0 bases at V and 2 bases at J, with 9 bases between the two ends. CDR1 and CDR2 (germline): SGHDN, FVKESK. The CDR3 contains 15 residues. The CDR3 reads CASSQDRGVTDTQYF. The CDR3 region has the DNA TGTGCCAGCAGCCAAGATCGAGGGGTCACAGATACGCAGTATTTT.

This chain links TRBV7-9 with TRBJ2-3; 8 nucleotides align to TRBD1. V dropped 4 bases and J dropped 6; count of bases not matched to a gene: 6. Germline CDR1 and CDR2: SEHNR and FQNEAQ (reference sequence). CDR3 length equals 14 residues. CDR3 coding DNA: TGTGCCAGCAGCTCCGGACAGGGCGGCGATACGCAGTATTTT. Translated, it gives CASSSGQGGDTQYF.

The rearrangement joins TRBV18 to TRBJ2-1; weak D call: TRBD1 (5 bases). The CDR3 runs 15 residues. The germline V and J ends were trimmed by 3 bases and 5 bases, with 14 bases remaining between them. The germline gives CDR1 KGHSH, CDR2 LQKENI. CDR3 residues: CASSPAKGPHNEQFF. CDR3 DNA: TGTGCCAGCTCACCGGCCAAGGGGCCCCACAATGAGCAGTTCTTC.

This clone has more than one count but fewer than ten. The J gene is TRBJ2-3, the V gene TRBV7-2; TRBD1 might be the D (6 bases). The CDR3 loop spans 15 amino acids. V was shortened by 1 base and J by 4 bases, with 12 bases between the two germline ends. Germline V gene sequence: CDR1 SGHTA, CDR2 FQGNSA. The CDR3 reads CASSLDTGSPDTQYF. CDR3 bases: TGTGCCAGCAGCTTAGACACAGGGAGCCCAGATACGCAGTATTTT. Variable domain in full (rest from reference TRBV7-2 and TRBJ2-3): GAGVSQSPSNKVTEKGKDVELRCDPISGHTALYWYRQSLGQGLEFLIYFQGNSAPDKSGLPSDRFSAERTGGSVSTLTIQRTQQEDSAVYLCASSLDTGSPDTQYFGPGTRLTVL.

This clone appeared a few times. V is TRBV7-9 and J is TRBJ1-5; 7 positions match TRBD1. This CDR3 has 13 amino acids. Germline assignment: CDR1 SEHNR and CDR2 FQNEAQ (reference sequence). The junction had 1 base not matched to a gene; V was cut back by 4 bases and J by 4 bases. The CDR3 DNA is TGTGCCAGCAGCTCAGGGGGAAATCAGCCCCAGCATTTT. It codes for CASSSGGNQPQHF.

The genes are TRBV30 and TRBJ2-7, with unresolved D. Germline CDR1 reads GTSNPN; CDR2 reads SVGIG (reference sequence). V was pared by 5 bases and J by 0 bases, with 8 bases between. The length of the CDR3 is 12 residues. CDR3 sequence: CAWGSFSYEQYF. The CDR3 region has the DNA TGTGCCTGGGGGTCCTTCTCCTACGAGCAGTACTTC.

This clone occurred a few times. One junction end does not reproduce the germline sequence, and a read error may be involved. The genes are TRBV7-9 and TRBJ1-2; no clear D. Germline values: CDR1 SEHNR, CDR2 FQNEAQ (reference sequence). The CDR3 extends over 13 amino acids. CDR3 loop: CASSQKMPGKVAF. Here the CDR3 DNA reads TGTGCCAGCAGCCAGAAAATGCCGGGGAAAGTCGCCTTC.

This clone was detected only a few times. This CDR3 is CASSQDARANEKLFF. The CDR3 DNA sequence: TGCGCCAGCAGCCAAGACGCACGGGCTAATGAAAAACTGTTTTTT. This chain uses TRBV4-1 with TRBJ1-4; D gene ambiguous. The CDR3 is 15 amino acids. CDR1 is MGHRA, CDR2 YSYEKL, per germline. The germline V and J ends were trimmed by 0 bases and 3 bases, with 8 bases remaining between them.

The chain links TRBV30 to TRBJ2-3; 9 bases line up with TRBD2. The germline gives CDR1 GTSNPN, CDR2 SVGIG (reference sequence). The CDR3 runs 13 residues. The J segment lost 1 base and the V segment lost 5 bases, leaving 1 base of the junction unmatched. CDR3 sequence (DNA): TGTGCCTGGGCTAGCGGGGGCACAGATACGCAGTATTTT. This translates into CAWASGGTDTQYF.

The chain recombines TRBV7-9 with TRBJ1-2; no definite D call. This CDR3 has 15 amino acids. CDR1 is SEHNR, CDR2 FQNEAQ, per germline (reference sequence). Trimming took 3 bases from V and 7 from J, leaving 18 bases between them. The CDR3 nucleotides are TGTGCCAGCAGCTTGACTGGGCGTACTCCCTTTGGCTACACCTTC. It yields the protein CASSLTGRTPFGYTF.

The chain combines TRBV14 with TRBJ2-7; D is uncertain. The ends were cut back, 5 bases at V and 3 bases at J, with 8 bases in the middle. CDR1 and CDR2 from the germline V gene are SGHDN and FVKESK. The CDR3 loop spans 12 amino acids. In nucleotides, the CDR3 is TGTGCCAGCAGCGAACAGTTCTACGAGCAGTACTTC. It codes for CASSEQFYEQYF.

This clone was seen more than once but under ten times. The germline gene is not matched at one end of the junction; a read error may be the cause. The chain is built from TRBV30 and TRBJ2-5; D is possibly TRBD1 or TRBD2 (5 bases each). Germline V gives CDR1 GTSNPN, CDR2 SVGIG (reference sequence). The CDR3 is 13 amino acids. CDR3 amino acids: CAGSMGPQETQYF. The CDR3 nucleotides are TGTGCCGGGAGTATGGGGCCCCAAGAGACCCAGTACTTC. Full variable domain (missing parts from reference TRBV30 and TRBJ2-5): SQTIHQWPATLVQPVGSPLSLECTVEGTSNPNLYWYRQAAGRGLQLLFYSVGIGQISSEVPQNLSASRPQDRQFILSSKKLLLSDSGFYLCAGSMGPQETQYFGPGTRLLVL.

This clone came up a few times. This chain joins TRBV14 and TRBJ2-7, with 12 bases aligning to TRBD2. This CDR3 region has 15 residues. Germline V gene data show CDR1 as SGHDN and CDR2 as FVKESK. The junction had 6 bases not matched to a gene; V was cut back by 5 bases and J by 4 bases. CDR3: CASSAWTSGIYEQYF. The CDR3, as DNA: TGTGCCAGCAGCGCCTGGACTAGCGGGATTTACGAGCAGTACTTC.

This clone was counted only a few times. The chain uses TRBV6-6 and TRBJ1-1; D unclear. The CDR3 spans 13 residues. Germline V gene sequence: CDR1 MNHNY, CDR2 SVGAGI (reference sequence). The V end was cut by 2 bases, the J end by 3 bases, with 7 bases between. In DNA form, the CDR3 reads TGTGCCAGCAGTTACCTGTTTTACACTGAAGCTTTCTTT. It encodes CASSYLFYTEAFF.

The chain employs TRBV7-2 and TRBJ2-5; TRBD1 matches at 7 bases. The CDR3 contains 15 residues. After removal of 6 bases from V and 1 base from J, the junction contained 8 bases not matched to a gene. Germline V gene lookup returns CDR1 SGHTA and CDR2 FQGNSA. CDR3 DNA sequence: TGTGCCAGCAGGCCTAGACAGGGAAGCCAAGAGACCCAGTACTTC. Translated, it gives CASRPRQGSQETQYF.

The rearrangement uses TRBV7-2 and TRBJ1-5; 7 nucleotides align to TRBD1. V lost 5 bases, J lost 3 bases, and 4 bases stayed unmatched. CDR1 is SGHTA, CDR2 FQGNSA, per germline. The length of the CDR3 is 14 residues. The CDR3 here is CASSRDRLNQPQHF. CDR3 in DNA: TGTGCCAGCAGCCGGGACAGACTCAATCAGCCCCAGCATTTT.

CDR3 sequence: CSARDGKTQYF. DNA for the CDR3: TGCAGTGCTAGAGATGGGAAGACCCAGTACTTC. This rearrangement joins TRBV20-1 to TRBJ2-5; D is unresolved. There are 11 residues in the CDR3. V was trimmed by 0 bases and J by 6 bases, leaving 5 bases between them. Germline V CDR1 and CDR2: DFQATT, SNEGSKA (reference sequence).

V gene TRBV19 combines with J gene TRBJ2-5, with D perhaps given as TRBD1 or TRBD2 (5 bases each). This CDR3 contains 14 residues. The germline CDR1 and CDR2 sequences are LNHDA and SQIVND (reference sequence). V was shortened by 6 bases and J by 7 bases, with 18 bases between the two germline ends. Written as DNA, the CDR3 is TGTGCCAGTAGCATAACCGGGGCTGGGGGGACCCAGTACTTC. Encoded protein: CASSITGAGGTQYF.